Below are 28 T cell receptor beta chains sequenced from a single sample in a study of blood T cell repertoires in COVID-19. This table comes from immunoSEQ multiplex PCR, and its TCRdb copy is limited to in-frame clones, with some not included. Among some 150,000 clones listed, under 95% were seen once. The specimen sequenced was peripheral blood. The origin of the receptors is a man in his fifties with acute or convalescent COVID-19.

The J gene is TRBJ1-4, the V gene TRBV5-3; TRBD1 aligns across 9 bases. TRBV5-3 is identified as an open reading frame with a role that is uncertain. With 6 bases clipped from V and 5 bases from J, the junction kept 2 bases outside the gene matches. CDR3 length: 13 amino acids. DNA of the CDR3: TGTGCCAGAATCGGGACAGGGAATGAAAAACTGTTTTTT. Translation: CARIGTGNEKLFF.

This chain connects TRBV5-8 to TRBJ1-5; a possible D gene is TRBD1 (6 bases). The germline V and J ends were trimmed by 7 bases and 4 bases, with 15 bases remaining between them. Germline V CDR1 and CDR2: SGHTS, YDEGEE. The length of the CDR3 is 14 residues. CDR3 amino acids: CASGAGTTNQPQHF. CDR3 DNA sequence: TGTGCCAGCGGCGCCGGGACAACAAATCAGCCCCAGCATTTT.

The rearrangement uses TRBV2 and TRBJ1-2; D gene ambiguous. There are 15 residues in the CDR3. V lost 0 bases, J lost 4 bases, and 12 bases lay in between. Germline V lookup: CDR1 SNHLY, CDR2 FYNNEI. This chain's CDR3 is CASSEAGFLSYGYTF. The DNA for the CDR3 is TGTGCCAGCAGTGAAGCCGGGTTTCTCTCCTATGGCTACACCTTC.

This rearrangement joins TRBV12-3 or TRBV12-4 to TRBJ2-5, with D tentatively TRBD2 (6 bases). The CDR3 length is 12 residues. Trimming stripped 6 bases from V and 5 bases from J, with 10 bases between. The CDR3 spells CASRGTVETQYF. The CDR3 DNA sequence: TGTGCCAGCAGAGGGACTGTCGAGACCCAGTACTTC.

The rearrangement uses TRBV11-2 and TRBJ1-6; no clear D gene. Germline-derived CDR1 and CDR2 are SGHAT and FQNNGV. The length of the CDR3 is 15 residues. V lost 6 bases to trimming and J lost 6 bases, with 15 bases between them. The CDR3 sequence: CASSKGGGFNSPLHF. DNA for the CDR3: TGTGCCAGCAGTAAAGGAGGCGGGTTTAATTCACCCCTCCACTTT.

The CDR3 protein is CASSIVQGDDTQYF. CDR3 bases: TGTGCCAGCAGCATTGTACAGGGTGACGATACGCAGTATTTT. The rearrangement joins TRBV7-3 to TRBJ2-3; D may be TRBD1 (6 bases). The length of the CDR3 is 14 residues. V lost 5 bases and J 6 bases, leaving 15 bases between the germline ends. Germline V gives CDR1 SGHTA, CDR2 FQGTGA.

V and J are TRBV5-1 and TRBJ1-6; maybe TRBD1 (5 bases). Germline V gene lookup returns CDR1 SGHRS and CDR2 YFSETQ. The CDR3 has 14 residues. V was cut by 0 bases and J by 6 bases, with 7 bases left in between. CDR3 sequence (DNA): TGCGCCAGCAGCTTGGTGGGGGGTAATTCACCCCTCCACTTT. It codes for CASSLVGGNSPLHF.

The V and J genes are TRBV7-8 and TRBJ2-2, with D tentatively TRBD2 (5 bases). V lost 5 bases and J 2 bases, leaving 12 bases between the germline ends. This CDR3 is built from 15 residues. Germline loops: CDR1 SGHVS, CDR2 FQNEAQ. The CDR3 DNA reads TGTGCCAGCAGCCGCTCGCGGGCTAACACCGGGGAGCTGTTTTTT. It specifies CASSRSRANTGELFF.

The rearrangement uses TRBV2 and TRBJ1-5; tentative D call: TRBD1 (6 bases). Between the trimmed V and J ends, which lost 5 bases and 2 bases, there was a span of 13 bases. The CDR3 spans 15 residues. CDR1 and CDR2 (germline): SNHLY, FYNNEI. The CDR3 sequence is CASSLGGGGNQPQHF. In DNA form, the CDR3 reads TGTGCCAGCAGTCTCGGAGGGGGGGGCAATCAGCCCCAGCATTTT.

V usage is TRBV18 and J usage is TRBJ2-1, with TRBD2 matching over 12 bases. V lost 3 bases, J lost 8 bases, and 8 bases stayed unmatched. The CDR3 extends over 16 amino acids. Germline V lookup: CDR1 KGHSH, CDR2 LQKENI. CDR3 protein: CASSPRLAGESDEQFF. Here the CDR3 DNA reads TGTGCCAGCTCACCTCGACTAGCGGGAGAATCGGATGAGCAGTTCTTC. The full variable domain, completed using reference TRBV18 and TRBJ2-1, is NAGVMQNPRHLVRRRGQEARLRCSPMKGHSHVYWYRQLPEEGLKFMVYLQKENIIDESGMPKERFSAEFPKEGPSILRIQQVVRGDSAAYFCASSPRLAGESDEQFFGPGTRLTVL.

The V call is TRBV7-9, the J call TRBJ2-3; unclear D gene. The CDR3 consists of 13 residues. Germline V gene sequence: CDR1 SEHNR, CDR2 FQNEAQ (reference sequence). With 0 bases removed from V and 5 bases from J, the gap between germline ends came to 6 bases. DNA of the CDR3: TGTGCCAGCAGCTTAGCGGGCAGAGATACGCAGTATTTT. Its protein product is CASSLAGRDTQYF.

The V and J genes are TRBV7-9 and TRBJ1-6; 7 bases align to TRBD1. Trimming cost V 2 bases and J 6 bases; bases outside gene matches: 4. The V gene's germline CDR1 is SEHNR and CDR2 FQNEAQ (reference sequence). There are 15 residues in the CDR3. The CDR3 sequence is CASSLFGTANSPLHF. In DNA, the CDR3 is TGTGCCAGCAGCTTATTTGGGACAGCTAATTCACCCCTCCACTTT.

V is TRBV27 and J is TRBJ2-2; D call uncertain. This CDR3 comprises 14 residues. V was shortened by 3 bases and J by 1 base, with 6 bases between the two germline ends. Germline CDR1 is MNHEY and CDR2 is SMNVEV (reference sequence). This CDR3 is CASSFGVNTGELFF. CDR3 DNA sequence: TGTGCCAGCAGTTTTGGAGTGAACACCGGGGAGCTGTTTTTT.

This clone appeared a few times. The chain uses TRBV4-3 and TRBJ1-6; D is uncertain. The CDR3 runs 16 residues. Germline loops: CDR1 LGHNA, CDR2 YSLEER. V lost 0 bases, J lost 7 bases, and 13 bases lay in between. The CDR3 region is CASSQDRRRSNSPLHF. CDR3 DNA sequence: TGCGCCAGCAGCCAAGACCGCCGTAGGAGCAATTCACCCCTCCACTTT.

V gene TRBV11-2 combines with J gene TRBJ1-4; TRBD1 aligns across 9 bases. Germline V gives CDR1 SGHAT, CDR2 FQNNGV. With 5 bases clipped from V and 8 bases from J, the junction kept 6 bases outside the gene matches. The CDR3 is made up of 14 amino acids. The CDR3 loop reads CASSPQGAGEKLFF. CDR3 DNA: TGTGCCAGCAGCCCACAGGGGGCAGGGGAAAAACTGTTTTTT.

V gene TRBV5-8 combines with J gene TRBJ2-7; D gene unclear. Trimming removed 0 bases at V and 2 bases at J, with 12 bases between. The CDR3 covers 15 residues. Germline values: CDR1 SGHTS, CDR2 YDEGEE. This CDR3 reads CASSLAGMRTYEQYF. CDR3 bases: TGTGCCAGCAGCTTGGCCGGTATGAGGACCTACGAGCAGTACTTC.

In DNA form, the CDR3 reads TGTGCCACCAGTCAGGGGGGCACAGATACGCAGTATTTT. Translation: CATSQGGTDTQYF. The chain couples TRBV24-1 to TRBJ2-3, with TRBD1 identical over 7 bases. The V and J ends lost 6 bases and 1 base, in that order; junction bases with no gene match: 0. This CDR3 has 13 amino acids. Germline loops: CDR1 KGHDR, CDR2 SFDVKD.

Here the CDR3 reads CASSLAAGSPGNEQFF. CDR3 DNA sequence: TGTGCCAGCAGCTTAGCGGCAGGGTCCCCCGGTAATGAGCAGTTCTTC. The rearrangement joins TRBV7-2 to TRBJ2-1; possibly TRBD1 for D (5 bases). The CDR3 runs 16 residues. Trimming cost V 0 bases and J 7 bases, with 16 bases left between them. Per the germline V gene, CDR1 is SGHTA and CDR2 is FQGNSA.

The chain carries TRBV2 and TRBJ2-3, with TRBD1 identical over 12 bases. From germline, CDR1 is SNHLY and CDR2 FYNNEI. The V gene end was trimmed by 5 bases and the J gene end by 4 bases; junction bases not matched to a gene: 4. The CDR3 is made up of 15 amino acids. In DNA, the CDR3 is TGTGCCAGCAGTAGGGACAGGGGGCCGGCAGATACGCAGTATTTT. Translating it yields CASSRDRGPADTQYF.

This chain connects TRBV30 to TRBJ2-3; D is unresolved. This CDR3 has 15 amino acids. V was shortened by 0 bases and J by 0 bases, with 10 bases between the two germline ends. Germline V gene lookup returns CDR1 GTSNPN and CDR2 SVGIG (reference sequence). As DNA, the CDR3 is TGTGCCTGGAGTGTACGCGGATTAAGCACAGATACGCAGTATTTT. Translating gives CAWSVRGLSTDTQYF.

The sample holds a few counts of this clone. The gene calls are TRBV28 and TRBJ2-1, with D maybe TRBD2 (7 bases). The CDR3 has 17 residues. From germline, CDR1 is MDHEN and CDR2 SYDVKM. V gave up 6 bases and J gave up 6 bases, with 24 bases separating them. CDR3 in DNA: TGTGCCAGCAGCGGGGGGCGGTCAGCGAAGGGATCCAATGAGCAGTTCTTC. Translated, it gives CASSGGRSAKGSNEQFF.

The chain employs TRBV10-1 and TRBJ2-1; TRBD2 agrees at 15 bases. The CDR3 is made up of 18 amino acids. Looked up from germline, CDR1 is WNHNN and CDR2 is SYGVQD (reference sequence). V trimming: 5 bases; J trimming: 1 base; junction bases outside the gene matches: 6. This chain's CDR3 is CASSIGLAGGLSYNEQFF. CDR3 sequence (DNA): TGCGCCAGCAGTATCGGACTAGCGGGAGGGCTTTCCTACAATGAGCAGTTCTTC.

V gene TRBV11-2 combines with J gene TRBJ2-7; 7 bases match TRBD1. Germline lookup yields CDR1 SGHAT and CDR2 FQNNGV. The CDR3 loop spans 15 amino acids. V shed 3 bases, J shed 5 bases, and the junction held 10 bases outside the gene matches. CDR3 sequence (DNA): TGTGCCAGCAGCTTTACGGACCGGGACAGCCACGAGCAGTACTTC. This gives the protein CASSFTDRDSHEQYF.

The chain employs TRBV12-3 or TRBV12-4 and TRBJ2-7, with TRBD2 matching 11 bases. The V gene end was trimmed by 8 bases and the J gene end by 6 bases; junction bases not matched to a gene: 6. The CDR3 extends over 13 amino acids. CDR3 in amino acids: CASGGTSGLEQYF. For the CDR3, the DNA is TGTGCCAGCGGGGGGACTAGCGGCCTCGAGCAGTACTTC.

The V call is TRBV18, the J call TRBJ2-7; TRBD1 matches 7 bases. V was pared by 6 bases and J by 3 bases, with 8 bases of the junction left unmatched. CDR1 and CDR2 from the germline V gene are KGHSH and LQKENI. CDR3 length: 14 residues. CDR3 DNA sequence: TGTGCCAGCTCGCCGGCTGGACAGGTCTACGAGCAGTACGTC. Its protein is CASSPAGQVYEQYV.

This chain connects TRBV28 to TRBJ2-5; possibly TRBD1 for D (5 bases). The CDR3 is made up of 19 amino acids. Per germline, CDR1 MDHEN and CDR2 SYDVKM. The V end was cut by 8 bases, the J end by 2 bases, with 30 bases between. The CDR3 here is CASALGRGPSKTRQETQYF. CDR3 in DNA: TGTGCCAGCGCGCTGGGAAGGGGTCCGTCTAAGACGAGGCAAGAGACCCAGTACTTC. Looking up the rest from reference TRBV28 and TRBJ2-5 gives the full variable domain: DVKVTQSSRYLVKRTGEKVFLECVQDMDHENMFWYRQDPGLGLRLIYFSYDVKMKEKGDIPEGYSVSREKKERFSLILESASTNQTSMYLCASALGRGPSKTRQETQYFGPGTRLLVL.

The chain employs TRBV7-9 and TRBJ2-5; maybe TRBD1 (6 bases). The CDR3 spans 15 residues. Germline CDR1 is SEHNR and CDR2 is FQNEAQ (reference sequence). V lost 4 bases, J lost 2 bases, and 14 bases lay in between. The CDR3 DNA sequence: TGTGCCAGCAGCTCGTTGGCTAGGGGGCAAGAGACCCAGTACTTC. This codes for CASSSLARGQETQYF.

In this sample, this clone turned up once. The rearrangement uses TRBV9 and TRBJ2-3, with TRBD2 identical over 11 bases. The CDR3 has 15 residues. The V and J ends lost 2 bases and 4 bases, in that order; junction bases with no gene match: 3. Germline assignment: CDR1 SGDLS and CDR2 YYNGEE. The CDR3, as DNA: TGTGCCAGCAGCGTCACTAGCGGGAGTGCAGATACGCAGTATTTT. Translation gives CASSVTSGSADTQYF.